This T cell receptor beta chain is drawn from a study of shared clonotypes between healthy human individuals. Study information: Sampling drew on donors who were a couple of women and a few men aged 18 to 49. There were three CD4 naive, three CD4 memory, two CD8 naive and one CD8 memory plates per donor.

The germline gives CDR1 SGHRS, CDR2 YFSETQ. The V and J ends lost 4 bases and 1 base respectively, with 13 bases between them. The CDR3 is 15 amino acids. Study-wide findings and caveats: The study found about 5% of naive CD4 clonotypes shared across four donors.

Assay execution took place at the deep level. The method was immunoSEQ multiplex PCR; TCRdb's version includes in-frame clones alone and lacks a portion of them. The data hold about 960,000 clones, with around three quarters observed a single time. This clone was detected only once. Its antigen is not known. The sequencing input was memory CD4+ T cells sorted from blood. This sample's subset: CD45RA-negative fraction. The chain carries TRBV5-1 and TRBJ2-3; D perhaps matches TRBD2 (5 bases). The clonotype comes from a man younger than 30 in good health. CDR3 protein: CASSGLLRGTDTQYF. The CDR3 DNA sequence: TGCGCCAGCAGCGGACTCCTTCGGGGCACAGATACGCAGTATTTT.